What follows is one T cell receptor (beta chain) and its context. Antigen: not known. The entry originates in a study of Tregs in tolerant kidney transplant recipients. The wider study: Related graft donors supplied nonmyeloablative bone marrow transplants, and mixed chimerism was transient. Study-level points and caveats: Donor-specific Treg expansion exceeded global Treg expansion in tolerant patients, suggesting antigen drive. The most relevant donor-specific Treg TCRbeta repertoire apparently came from expansion with activated donor B cells.

Assay: immunoSEQ multiplex PCR; the TCRdb copy retains only in-frame clones and omits some. The data contain about 110,000 clones, roughly 89% of them singletons. Thawed PBMCs were FACS-sorted into unstimulated CD4+CD25+CD127- regulatory T cells, CD4+CD25- non-regulatory cells, CD4 and CD8 cells. The CDR3 covers 15 residues. The germline V gene has CDR1 SGHTA and CDR2 FQGNSA. Trimming took off 1 base at V and 2 bases at J, with 10 bases between the two ends. V gene TRBV7-2 combines with J gene TRBJ2-3, with TRBD2 as a possible D gene (7 bases). The source of this sequence is a human donor who received a combined kidney and bone marrow transplant. This specimen consisted of CD4+ T cells from blood, obtained before the transplant. This chain's CDR3 is CASSLEAGATDTQYF. The DNA of the CDR3 is TGTGCCAGCAGCTTAGAGGCGGGGGCCACAGATACGCAGTATTTT.